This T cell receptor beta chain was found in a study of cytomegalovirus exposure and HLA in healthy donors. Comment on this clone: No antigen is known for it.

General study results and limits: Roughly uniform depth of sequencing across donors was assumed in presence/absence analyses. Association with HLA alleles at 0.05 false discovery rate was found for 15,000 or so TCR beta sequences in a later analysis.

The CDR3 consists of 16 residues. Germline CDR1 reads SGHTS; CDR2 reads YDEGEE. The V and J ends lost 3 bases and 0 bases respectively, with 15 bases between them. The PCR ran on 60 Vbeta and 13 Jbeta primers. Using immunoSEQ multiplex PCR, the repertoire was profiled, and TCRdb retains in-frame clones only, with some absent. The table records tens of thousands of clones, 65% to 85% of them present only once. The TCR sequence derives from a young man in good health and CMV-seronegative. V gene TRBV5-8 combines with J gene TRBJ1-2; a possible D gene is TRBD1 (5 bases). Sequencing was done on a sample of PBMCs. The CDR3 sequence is CASSSRVDTSNYGYTF. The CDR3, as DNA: TGTGCCAGCAGCTCCCGGGTGGACACCTCTAACTATGGCTACACCTTC.